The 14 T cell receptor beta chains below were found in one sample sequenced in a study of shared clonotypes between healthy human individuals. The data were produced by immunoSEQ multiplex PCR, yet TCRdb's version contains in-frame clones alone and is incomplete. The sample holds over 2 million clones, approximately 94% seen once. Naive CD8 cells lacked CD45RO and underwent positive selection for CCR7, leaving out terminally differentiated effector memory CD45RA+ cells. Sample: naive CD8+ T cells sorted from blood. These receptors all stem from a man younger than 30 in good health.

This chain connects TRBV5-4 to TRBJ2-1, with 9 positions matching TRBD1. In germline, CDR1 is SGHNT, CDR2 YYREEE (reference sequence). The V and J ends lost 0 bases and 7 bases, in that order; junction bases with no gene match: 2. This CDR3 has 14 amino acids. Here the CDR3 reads CASSLGTGVNEQFF. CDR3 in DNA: TGTGCCAGCAGCTTGGGGACAGGGGTGAATGAGCAGTTCTTC. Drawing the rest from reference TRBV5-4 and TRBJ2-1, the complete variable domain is ETGVTQSPTHLIKTRGQQVTLRCSSQSGHNTVSWYQQALGQGPQFIFQYYREEENGRGNFPPRFSGLQFPNYSSELNVNALELDDSALYLCASSLGTGVNEQFFGPGTRLTVL.

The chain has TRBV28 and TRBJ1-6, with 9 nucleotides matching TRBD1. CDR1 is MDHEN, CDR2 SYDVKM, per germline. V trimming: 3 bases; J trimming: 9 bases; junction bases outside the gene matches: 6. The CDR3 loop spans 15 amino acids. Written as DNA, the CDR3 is TGTGCCAGCAGTTTGGGGACAGGGACCGGTTCACCCCTCCACTTT. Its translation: CASSLGTGTGSPLHF.

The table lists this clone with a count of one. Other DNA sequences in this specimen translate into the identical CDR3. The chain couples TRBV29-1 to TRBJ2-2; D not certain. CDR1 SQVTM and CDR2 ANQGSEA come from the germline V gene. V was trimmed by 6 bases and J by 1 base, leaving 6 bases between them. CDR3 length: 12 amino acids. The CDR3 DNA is TGCAGCGTCGCAGGGAACACCGGGGAGCTGTTTTTT. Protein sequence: CSVAGNTGELFF.

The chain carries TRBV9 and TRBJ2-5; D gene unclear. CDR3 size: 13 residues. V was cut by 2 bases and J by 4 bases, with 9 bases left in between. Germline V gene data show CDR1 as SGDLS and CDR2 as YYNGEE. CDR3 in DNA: TGTGCCAGCAGCGTGGCCTTGCTAGAGACCCAGTACTTC. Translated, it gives CASSVALLETQYF.

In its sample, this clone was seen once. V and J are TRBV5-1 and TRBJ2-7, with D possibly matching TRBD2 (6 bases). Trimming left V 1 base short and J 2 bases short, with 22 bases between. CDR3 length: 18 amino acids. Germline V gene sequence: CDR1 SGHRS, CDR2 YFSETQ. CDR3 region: CASSLYPGEFGPTYEQYF. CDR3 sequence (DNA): TGCGCCAGCAGCTTGTATCCGGGGGAATTCGGGCCTACCTACGAGCAGTACTTC. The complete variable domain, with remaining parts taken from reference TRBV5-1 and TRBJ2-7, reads KAGVTQTPRYLIKTRGQQVTLSCSPISGHRSVSWYQQTPGQGLQFLFEYFSETQRNKGNFPGRFSGRQFSNSRSEMNVSTLELGDSALYLCASSLYPGEFGPTYEQYFGPGTRLTVT.

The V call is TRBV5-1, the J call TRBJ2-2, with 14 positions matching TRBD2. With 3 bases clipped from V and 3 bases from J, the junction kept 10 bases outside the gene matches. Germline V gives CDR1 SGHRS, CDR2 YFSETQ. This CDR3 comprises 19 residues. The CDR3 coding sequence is TGCGCCAGCAGCTCCCCTTGGGGACTAGCGGGAGTTGACACCGGGGAGCTGTTTTTT. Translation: CASSSPWGLAGVDTGELFF.

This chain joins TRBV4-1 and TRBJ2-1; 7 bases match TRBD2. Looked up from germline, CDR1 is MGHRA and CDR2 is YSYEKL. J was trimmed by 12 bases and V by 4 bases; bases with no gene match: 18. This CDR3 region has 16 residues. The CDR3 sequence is CASSPLGDSGLRGQFF. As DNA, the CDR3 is TGCGCCAGCAGCCCCCTTGGGGATAGCGGGCTTAGGGGGCAGTTCTTC.

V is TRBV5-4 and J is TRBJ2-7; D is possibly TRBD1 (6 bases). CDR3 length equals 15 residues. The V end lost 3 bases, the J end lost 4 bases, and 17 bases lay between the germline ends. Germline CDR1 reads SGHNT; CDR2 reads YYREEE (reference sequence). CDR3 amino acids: CASSYRDKGVYEQYF. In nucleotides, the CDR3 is TGTGCCAGCAGCTACCGGGACAAGGGGGTTTACGAGCAGTACTTC.

CDR3 sequence reads: CASSFPSTGGETQYF. CDR3 DNA: TGTGCCAGCAGTTTCCCCTCGACAGGGGGAGAGACCCAGTACTTC. J is TRBJ2-5 and V is TRBV6-5; 9 nucleotides line up with TRBD1. From germline, CDR1 is MNHEY and CDR2 SVGAGI. V lost 4 bases, J lost 4 bases, and 7 bases stayed unmatched. The CDR3 consists of 15 residues.

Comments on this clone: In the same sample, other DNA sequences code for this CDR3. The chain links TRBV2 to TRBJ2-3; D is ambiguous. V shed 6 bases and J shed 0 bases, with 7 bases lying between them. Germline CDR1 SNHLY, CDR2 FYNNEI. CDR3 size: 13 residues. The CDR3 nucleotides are TGTGCCAGCAGGACGGGTAGCACAGATACGCAGTATTTT. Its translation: CASRTGSTDTQYF.

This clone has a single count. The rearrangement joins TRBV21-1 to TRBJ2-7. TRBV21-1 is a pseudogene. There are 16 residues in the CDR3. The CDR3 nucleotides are TGTGCCAGCAGCAAAAGGGGTCGAGGGGTAGGCTACGAGCAGTACTTC. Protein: CASSKRGRGVGYEQYF.

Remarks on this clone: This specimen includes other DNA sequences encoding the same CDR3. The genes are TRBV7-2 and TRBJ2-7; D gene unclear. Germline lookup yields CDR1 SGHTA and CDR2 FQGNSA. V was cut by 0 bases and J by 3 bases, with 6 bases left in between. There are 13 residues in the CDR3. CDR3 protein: CASSLAVSYEQYF. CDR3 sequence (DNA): TGTGCCAGCAGCTTAGCGGTGAGCTACGAGCAGTACTTC.

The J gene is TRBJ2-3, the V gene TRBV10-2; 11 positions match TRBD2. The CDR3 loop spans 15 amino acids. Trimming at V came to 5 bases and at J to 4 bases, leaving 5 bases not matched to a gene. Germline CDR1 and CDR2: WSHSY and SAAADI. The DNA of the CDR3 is TGCGCCAGCAGTCATTTAGCGGGAGGGGCAGATACGCAGTATTTT. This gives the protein CASSHLAGGADTQYF.

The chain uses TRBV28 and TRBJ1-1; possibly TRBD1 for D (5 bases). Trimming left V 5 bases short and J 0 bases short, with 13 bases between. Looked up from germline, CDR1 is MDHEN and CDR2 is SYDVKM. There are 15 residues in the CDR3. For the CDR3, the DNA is TGTGCCAGCAGTCTTACCAGGGTGCTGAACACTGAAGCTTTCTTT. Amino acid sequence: CASSLTRVLNTEAFF.